This T cell receptor beta chain was found in a study of spatial heterogeneity in lung cancer. At the level of the study: PBMC samples from follow-up, when available, were sequenced at a median of around 23 months post-resection. Raw reads contained each unique TCR and UMI combination more than ten times on average.

Time point indicated: blood at routine non-recurrence follow-up after resection. This clonotype was detected ten times or more. TCRdb processed the 5' RACE reads anew with MiXCR; each CDR3 protein has one entry. In the table there are tens of thousands of distinct CDR3 sequences, around 6.9% of which are singletons. The receptor was derived from a male donor with early-stage non-small cell lung cancer. The material sequenced was PBMCs, taken at follow-up.

The DNA of the CDR3 is TGTGCCAGCAGACATACTACAGGGAACTCCTACGAGCAGTACTTC. Amino acid sequence: CASRHTTGNSYEQYF. The chain uses TRBV11-2 and TRBJ2-7, with D possibly matching TRBD1 (6 bases). The CDR3 length is 15 residues. V was trimmed by 6 bases and J by 0 bases, leaving 15 bases between them. Germline CDR1 SGHAT, CDR2 FQNNGV.